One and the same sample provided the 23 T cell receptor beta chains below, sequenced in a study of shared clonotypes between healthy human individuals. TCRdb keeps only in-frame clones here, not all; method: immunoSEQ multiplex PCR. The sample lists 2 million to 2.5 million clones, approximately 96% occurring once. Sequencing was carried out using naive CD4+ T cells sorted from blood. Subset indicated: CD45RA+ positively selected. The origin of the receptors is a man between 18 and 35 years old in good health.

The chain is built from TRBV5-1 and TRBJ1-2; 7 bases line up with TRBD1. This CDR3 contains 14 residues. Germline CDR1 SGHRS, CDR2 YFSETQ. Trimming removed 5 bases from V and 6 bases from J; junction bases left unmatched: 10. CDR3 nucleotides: TGCGCCAGCAGGATTGACAGGGACGGAAATGGCTACACCTTC. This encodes CASRIDRDGNGYTF.

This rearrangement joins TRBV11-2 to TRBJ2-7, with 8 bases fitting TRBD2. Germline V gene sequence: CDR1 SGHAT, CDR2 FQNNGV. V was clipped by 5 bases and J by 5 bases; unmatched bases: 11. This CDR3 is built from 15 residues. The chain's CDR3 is CASSPRGSGDDEQYF. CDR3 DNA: TGTGCCAGCAGCCCCCGGGGTAGCGGGGACGACGAGCAGTACTTC.

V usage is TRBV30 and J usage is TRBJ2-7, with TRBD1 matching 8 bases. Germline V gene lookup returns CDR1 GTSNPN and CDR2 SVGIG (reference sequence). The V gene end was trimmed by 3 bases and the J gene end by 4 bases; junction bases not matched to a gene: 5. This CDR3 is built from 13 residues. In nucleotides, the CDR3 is TGTGCCTGGAGAGATCGACAGGGGTACGAGCAGTACTTC. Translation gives CAWRDRQGYEQYF.

CDR3 DNA: TGTGCCTGGAGTAACCAGTTTGGAGGGGCCGGGTGGCAGTACTTC. Translated: CAWSNQFGGAGWQYF. The rearrangement joins TRBV30 to TRBJ2-7, with D perhaps TRBD2 (6 bases). Trimming pared 2 bases from V and 9 bases from J, leaving 23 bases between. This CDR3 region has 15 residues. Germline V gene data show CDR1 as GTSNPN and CDR2 as SVGIG (reference sequence).

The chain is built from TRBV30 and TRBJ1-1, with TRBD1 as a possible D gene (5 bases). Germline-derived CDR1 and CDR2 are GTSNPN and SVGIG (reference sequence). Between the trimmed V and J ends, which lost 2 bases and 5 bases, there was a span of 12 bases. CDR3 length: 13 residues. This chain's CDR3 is CAWSRLGETEAFF. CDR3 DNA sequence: TGTGCCTGGAGTAGGCTGGGGGAAACTGAAGCTTTCTTT.

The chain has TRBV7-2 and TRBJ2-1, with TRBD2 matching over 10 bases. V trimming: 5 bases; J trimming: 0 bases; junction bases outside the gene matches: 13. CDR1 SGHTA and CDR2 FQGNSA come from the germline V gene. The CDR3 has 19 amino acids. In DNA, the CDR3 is TGTGCCAGCAGCCAACCCCGACTAGCGGGTGGGGGCTCCTACAATGAGCAGTTCTTC. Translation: CASSQPRLAGGGSYNEQFF.

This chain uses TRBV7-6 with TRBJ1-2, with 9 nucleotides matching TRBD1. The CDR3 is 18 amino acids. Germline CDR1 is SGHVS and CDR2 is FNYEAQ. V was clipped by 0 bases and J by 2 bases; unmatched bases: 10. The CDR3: CASSLAPGQGFGNYGYTF. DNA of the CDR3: TGTGCCAGCAGCTTAGCTCCGGGACAGGGTTTCGGAAACTATGGCTACACCTTC.

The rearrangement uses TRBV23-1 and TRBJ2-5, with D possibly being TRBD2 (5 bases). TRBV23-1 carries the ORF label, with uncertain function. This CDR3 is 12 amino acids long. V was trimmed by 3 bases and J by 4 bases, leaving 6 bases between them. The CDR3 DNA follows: TGCGCCAGCAGTCAGGGGAGAGAGACCCAGTACTTC. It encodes CASSQGRETQYF.

The CDR3 region is CACSEVVREKLFF. DNA of the CDR3: TGTGCCTGTTCGGAGGTTGTGAGGGAAAAACTGTTTTTT. This sequence joins TRBV30 and TRBJ1-4; unclear D gene. Germline CDR1 is GTSNPN and CDR2 is SVGIG (reference sequence). Trimming pared 6 bases from V and 8 bases from J, leaving 16 bases between. This CDR3 region has 13 residues.

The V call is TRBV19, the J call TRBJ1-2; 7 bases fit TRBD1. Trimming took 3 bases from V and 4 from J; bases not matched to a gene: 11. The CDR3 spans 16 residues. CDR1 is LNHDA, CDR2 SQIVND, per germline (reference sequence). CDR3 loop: CASSIRVGTAFYGYTF. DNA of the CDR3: TGTGCCAGTAGTATTCGTGTGGGGACAGCATTCTATGGCTACACCTTC.

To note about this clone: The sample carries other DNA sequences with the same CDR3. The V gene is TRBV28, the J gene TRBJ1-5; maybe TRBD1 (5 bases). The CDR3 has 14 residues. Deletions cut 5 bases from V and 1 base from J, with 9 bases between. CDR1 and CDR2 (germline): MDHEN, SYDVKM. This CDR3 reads CASSSGGSNQPQHF. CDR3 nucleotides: TGTGCCAGCAGTAGCGGGGGGAGCAATCAGCCCCAGCATTTT.

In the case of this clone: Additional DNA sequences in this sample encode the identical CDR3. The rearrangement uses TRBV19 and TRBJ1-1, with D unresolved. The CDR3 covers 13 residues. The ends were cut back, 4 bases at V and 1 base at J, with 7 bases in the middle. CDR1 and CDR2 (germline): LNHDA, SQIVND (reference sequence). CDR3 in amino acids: CASSTQKNTEAFF. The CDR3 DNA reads TGTGCCAGTAGTACACAGAAGAACACTGAAGCTTTCTTT. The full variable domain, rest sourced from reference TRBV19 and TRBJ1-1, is DGGITQSPKYLFRKEGQNVTLSCEQNLNHDAMYWYRQDPGQGLRLIYYSQIVNDFQKGDIAEGYSVSREKKESFPLTVTSAQKNPTAFYLCASSTQKNTEAFFGQGTRLTVV.

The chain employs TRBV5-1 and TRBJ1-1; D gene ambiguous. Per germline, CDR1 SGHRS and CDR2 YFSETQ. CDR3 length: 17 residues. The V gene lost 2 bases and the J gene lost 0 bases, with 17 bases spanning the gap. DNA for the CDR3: TGCGCCAGCAGCTTCGGAGAAAACAGCCACATGAACACTGAAGCTTTCTTT. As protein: CASSFGENSHMNTEAFF.

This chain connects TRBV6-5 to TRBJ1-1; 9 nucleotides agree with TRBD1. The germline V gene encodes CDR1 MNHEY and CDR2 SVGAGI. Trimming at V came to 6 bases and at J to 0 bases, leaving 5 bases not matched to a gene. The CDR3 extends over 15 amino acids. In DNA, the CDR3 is TGTGCCAGCAGGGACAGGGGCCAACTGAACACTGAAGCTTTCTTT. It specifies CASRDRGQLNTEAFF.

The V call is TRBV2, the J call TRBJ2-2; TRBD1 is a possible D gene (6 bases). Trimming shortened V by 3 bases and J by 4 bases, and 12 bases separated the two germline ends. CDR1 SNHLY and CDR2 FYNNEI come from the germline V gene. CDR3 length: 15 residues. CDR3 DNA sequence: TGTGCCAGCAGTGAGATAACAGGGTTCACCGGGGAGCTGTTTTTT. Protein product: CASSEITGFTGELFF.

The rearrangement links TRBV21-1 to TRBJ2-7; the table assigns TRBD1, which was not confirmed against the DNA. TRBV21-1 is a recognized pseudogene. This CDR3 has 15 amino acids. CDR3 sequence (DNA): TGTGCCAGCATCGTTCCGGGACAGGGAACGTACGAGCAGTACTTC. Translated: CASIVPGQGTYEQYF.

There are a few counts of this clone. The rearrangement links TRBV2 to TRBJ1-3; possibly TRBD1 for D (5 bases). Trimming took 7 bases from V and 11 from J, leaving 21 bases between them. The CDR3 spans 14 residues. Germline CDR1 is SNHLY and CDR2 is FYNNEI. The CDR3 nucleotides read TGTGCCAGCAAAGGCAGCAGTCAACTCAGGGCCATATATTTT. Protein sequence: CASKGSSQLRAIYF.

The CDR3 DNA is TGTGCCAGCAGCTTAGTAGGGACTAGCGGTTACAATGAGCAGTTCTTC. This codes for CASSLVGTSGYNEQFF. The J gene is TRBJ2-1, the V gene TRBV11-3; 11 bases match TRBD2. V lost 1 base and J lost 4; bases outside the gene matches: 3. The CDR3 has 16 residues. The germline gives CDR1 SGHNT, CDR2 YENEEA.

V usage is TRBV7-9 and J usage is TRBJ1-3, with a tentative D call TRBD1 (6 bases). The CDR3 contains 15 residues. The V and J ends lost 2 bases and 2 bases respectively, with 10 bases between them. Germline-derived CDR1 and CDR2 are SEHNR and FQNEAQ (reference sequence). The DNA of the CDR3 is TGTGCCAGCAGCTTACAGCAGGGGCCTGGAAACACCATATATTTT. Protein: CASSLQQGPGNTIYF.

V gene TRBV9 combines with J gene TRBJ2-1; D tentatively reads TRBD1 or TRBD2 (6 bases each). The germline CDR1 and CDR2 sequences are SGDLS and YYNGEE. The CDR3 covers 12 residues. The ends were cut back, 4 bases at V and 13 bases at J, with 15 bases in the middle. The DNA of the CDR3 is TGTGCCAGCAGCCCGGAGGGGGGCTCACAGTTCTTC. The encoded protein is CASSPEGGSQFF.

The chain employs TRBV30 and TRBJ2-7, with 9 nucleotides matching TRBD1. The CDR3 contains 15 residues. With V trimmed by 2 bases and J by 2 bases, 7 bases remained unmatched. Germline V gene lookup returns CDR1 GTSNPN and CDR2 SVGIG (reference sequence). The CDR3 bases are TGTGCCTGGAGTCCAACGGGACAGGGCGCCTACGAGCAGTACTTC. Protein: CAWSPTGQGAYEQYF. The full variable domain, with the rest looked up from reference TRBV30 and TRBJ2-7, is SQTIHQWPATLVQPVGSPLSLECTVEGTSNPNLYWYRQAAGRGLQLLFYSVGIGQISSEVPQNLSASRPQDRQFILSSKKLLLSDSGFYLCAWSPTGQGAYEQYFGPGTRLTVT.

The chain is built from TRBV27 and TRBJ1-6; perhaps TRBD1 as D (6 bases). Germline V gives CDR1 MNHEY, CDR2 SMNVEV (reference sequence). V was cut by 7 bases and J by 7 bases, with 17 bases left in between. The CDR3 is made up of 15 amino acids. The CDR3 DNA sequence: TGTGCCAGCAAAAACGACCGGGGGGGCAATTCACCCCTCCACTTT. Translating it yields CASKNDRGGNSPLHF.

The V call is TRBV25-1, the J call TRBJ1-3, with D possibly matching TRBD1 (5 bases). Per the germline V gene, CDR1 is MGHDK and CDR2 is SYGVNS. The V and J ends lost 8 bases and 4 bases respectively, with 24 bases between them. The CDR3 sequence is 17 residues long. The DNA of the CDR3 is TGTGCCAGCGGGGGGATGGCTGATCCCTCAATCGGAAACACCATATATTTT. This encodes CASGGMADPSIGNTIYF.